This record covers a single T cell receptor (beta chain). The antigen remains undetermined. The CDR3 has 14 residues. Germline CDR1 and CDR2: SGHDN and FVKESK. The J segment lost 2 bases and the V segment lost 1 base, leaving 2 bases of the junction unmatched. The source of the sample is a study of pediatric ulcerative colitis. Study context: Several patients showed pancolitis and two showed left-sided colitis.

Each sample received Survey-level depth of up to 500,000 reads. Generated by immunoSEQ multiplex PCR, the TCRdb table keeps only in-frame clones and is missing some. The sample holds tens of thousands of clones, approximately 87% seen once. General study points: Repertoires came from total lymphocyte DNA, not specific subsets.

The sequence derives from a boy aged 5-17 years with severe ulcerative colitis. The chain is built from TRBV14 and TRBJ2-7; TRBD2 matches at 7 bases. The sequencing sample was made of blood. The CDR3 DNA is TGTGCCAGCAGCCAAGCCGGACTAGCCTACGAGCAGTACTTC. Protein product: CASSQAGLAYEQYF.